This TCR beta chain was sequenced during a study of blood T cells in healthy people across ages. This clonotype was recorded many times. The antigen is undetermined. Alongside a J-beta primer mix, a sample-barcoded 5' primer served in a second PCR lasting about 6 to 11 cycles. TCRdb re-derived calls from the 5' RACE reads in MiXCR, one entry per CDR3 protein. The table shows more than 800,000 distinct CDR3 sequences, with 25% to 35% occurring only once. General study findings and limits: Whereas aged donors had fewer naive CD4+ cells, long-lived donors had more of them and higher diversity. Roughly linearly, TCR beta diversity per million T cells fell as age increased.

CDR3 size: 15 residues. V was clipped by 4 bases and J by 1 base, with 13 bases between them. This sequence originates from a woman older than 75 in good health. The sequenced material came from blood. This chain connects TRBV12-3 or TRBV12-4 to TRBJ2-5, with D unresolved. CDR3 sequence (DNA): TGTGCCAGCAGTTCCAAGGAGTACAGCCAAGAGACCCAGTACTTC. Protein: CASSSKEYSQETQYF.